The 14 T cell receptor beta chains below come from one sample, sequenced in a study of blood T cell repertoires in COVID-19. Data came from immunoSEQ multiplex PCR; TCRdb stores just in-frame clones and leaves some out. This sample has roughly 170,000 clones; roughly 80% occur once, and the top ten carry approximately 7%. Sequenced sample: peripheral blood. These receptors originate from a human donor in a cohort sampled during active COVID-19.

The genes are TRBV7-3 and TRBJ1-1; a possible D gene is TRBD1 (6 bases). The germline V and J ends were trimmed by 5 bases and 4 bases, with 11 bases remaining between them. The CDR3 sequence is 13 residues long. Germline CDR1 and CDR2: SGHTA and FQGTGA. The CDR3 nucleotides read TGTGCCAGCAGCCAGGCGGGGGCCACTGAAGCTTTCTTT. It codes for CASSQAGATEAFF.

This clone came up a few times. The chain combines TRBV2 with TRBJ1-5, with D unclear. CDR1 is SNHLY and CDR2 is FYNNEI in the germline V gene. The CDR3 extends over 14 amino acids. V dropped 7 bases and J dropped 0 bases, with 10 bases sitting between them. CDR3 DNA sequence: TGTGCCAGCAAACCAGAATCTAGCAATCAGCCCCAGCATTTT. Its protein product is CASKPESSNQPQHF.

The rearrangement uses TRBV7-9 and TRBJ1-1; D is unclear. V shed 5 bases and J shed 11 bases, with 15 bases lying between them. This CDR3 is built from 12 residues. CDR1 is SEHNR and CDR2 is FQNEAQ in the germline V gene (reference sequence). The CDR3 reads CASSQGLLNAFF. CDR3 DNA: TGTGCCAGCAGCCAAGGACTATTGAATGCTTTCTTT.

The chain employs TRBV13 and TRBJ1-4, with 8 positions matching TRBD1. CDR1 is PRHDT and CDR2 is FYEKMQ in the germline V gene (reference sequence). CDR3 size: 17 residues. J was trimmed by 3 bases and V by 5 bases; bases with no gene match: 11. CDR3 nucleotide sequence: TGTGCCAGCAGCCTCGGACAGGGTTTGGTAGCTAATGAAAAACTGTTTTTT. It specifies CASSLGQGLVANEKLFF.

V is TRBV5-4 and J is TRBJ2-1, with D possibly matching TRBD1 (5 bases). V was cut by 5 bases and J by 9 bases, with 18 bases left in between. The CDR3 has 14 residues. Germline V gene lookup returns CDR1 SGHNT and CDR2 YYREEE (reference sequence). The CDR3 nucleotides read TGTGCCAGCAGTCCAAGCCAGGGTAACGGTGAGCAGTTCTTC. Its protein product is CASSPSQGNGEQFF.

The chain combines TRBV5-4 with TRBJ2-3; 11 bases match TRBD2. Trimming cost V 2 bases and J 0 bases; bases outside gene matches: 2. The CDR3 covers 16 residues. Germline V lookup: CDR1 SGHNT, CDR2 YYREEE (reference sequence). The DNA for the CDR3 is TGTGCCAGCAGCTTAGGACTAGCGGGCAGCACAGATACGCAGTATTTT. It translates to CASSLGLAGSTDTQYF.

V is TRBV19 and J is TRBJ2-7; 8 bases line up with TRBD2. CDR1 and CDR2 from the germline V gene are LNHDA and SQIVND (reference sequence). The CDR3 contains 13 residues. V was clipped by 5 bases and J by 3 bases; unmatched bases: 3. The CDR3 region is CASSGLAGYEQYF. In DNA form, the CDR3 reads TGTGCCAGTAGTGGCCTAGCGGGCTACGAGCAGTACTTC.

The rearrangement joins TRBV19 to TRBJ2-2; tentative D call: TRBD1 (6 bases). The CDR3 length is 15 residues. Germline CDR1 is LNHDA and CDR2 is SQIVND (reference sequence). V shed 6 bases and J shed 2 bases, with 13 bases lying between them. The CDR3 nucleotides read TGTGCCAGTAGCCCCGGGACACGAAACACCGGGGAGCTGTTTTTT. It yields the protein CASSPGTRNTGELFF.

The chain joins TRBV5-1 to TRBJ2-1; 10 bases agree with TRBD2. The CDR3 is 18 residues long. In germline, CDR1 is SGHRS, CDR2 YFSETQ. Germline trimming cut 5 bases from V and 5 bases from J; bases unmatched to any gene: 16. CDR3 sequence reads: CASRTTSGDFSPHNEQFF. As DNA, the CDR3 is TGCGCCAGCAGAACCACTAGCGGGGACTTCTCGCCCCACAATGAGCAGTTCTTC. Full variable domain (rest looked up from reference TRBV5-1 and TRBJ2-1): KAGVTQTPRYLIKTRGQQVTLSCSPISGHRSVSWYQQTPGQGLQFLFEYFSETQRNKGNFPGRFSGRQFSNSRSEMNVSTLELGDSALYLCASRTTSGDFSPHNEQFFGPGTRLTVL.

CDR3 protein: CASSKDRGEQYF. CDR3 bases: TGTGCCAGCAGCAAGGACAGGGGCGAGCAGTACTTC. This chain joins TRBV7-9 and TRBJ2-7; 9 bases are shared with TRBD1. The V gene end was trimmed by 5 bases and the J gene end by 6 bases; junction bases not matched to a gene: 2. The CDR3 is 12 residues long. The germline V gene has CDR1 SEHNR and CDR2 FQNEAQ (reference sequence).

This sequence joins TRBV4-1 and TRBJ2-5; 7 nucleotides match TRBD2. CDR3 size: 16 residues. V lost 6 bases and J lost 5; bases outside the gene matches: 15. Germline assignment: CDR1 MGHRA and CDR2 YSYEKL. CDR3 loop: CASRARLALGAETQYF. CDR3 nucleotides: TGCGCCAGCAGGGCGAGACTAGCCCTCGGGGCTGAGACCCAGTACTTC.

This sequence joins TRBV16 and TRBJ1-2; D gene uncertain. Per the germline V gene, CDR1 is KGHSY and CDR2 is FQNENV. The CDR3 has 13 amino acids. With 0 bases removed from V and 6 bases from J, the gap between germline ends came to 8 bases. The DNA of the CDR3 is TGTGCCAGCAGCCAATCGGCAGAACATGGCTACACCTTC. Translation: CASSQSAEHGYTF.

V usage is TRBV15 and J usage is TRBJ1-6, with TRBD1 identical over 9 bases. With V trimmed by 5 bases and J by 6 bases, 8 bases remained unmatched. Germline assignment: CDR1 LNHNV and CDR2 YYDKDF (reference sequence). CDR3 length: 16 amino acids. The chain's CDR3 is CATSGGQGVGNSPLHF. The CDR3 bases are TGTGCCACCAGCGGGGGACAGGGTGTTGGTAATTCACCCCTCCACTTT.

Details on this clone: Relative to the germline gene, one junction end is altered; a read error may explain this. This chain uses TRBV5-1 with TRBJ2-1; 12 bases are shared with TRBD2. The CDR3 spans 17 residues. The germline CDR1 and CDR2 sequences are SGHRS and YFSETQ. CDR3 sequence (DNA): TGCGCCAGCAGCCCTACTAGACTAGCGGGGGCGAGCAATGTGCAGTTCTTC. Translating gives CASSPTRLAGASNVQFF.